Each of the 19 T cell receptor beta chains below was sequenced from the same sample in a study of shared clonotypes between healthy human individuals (dated by TCRdb to the early 2020s). Receptor libraries were prepared by the immunoSEQ multiplex PCR assay. The source is immuneACCESS, and TCRdb retained only in-frame sequences with V and J called. Part of the clones is not carried over; for the studies checked, unresolved V genes explain less than half of this, and the remainder is unexplained. This sample is represented by approximately 1,500,000 clones; 95% to 99% of them were singletons. Jointly, the top ten make up roughly 0.45% of the sample. Sequencing input: naive CD4+ T cells sorted from blood. What the cell subset or site label conveys for this sample: CD45RA+ positively selected. These receptors were collected from a man aged 25 to 40 in good health.

The genes are TRBV21-1 and TRBJ1-5; the D call TRBD1 from the table was never checked on the DNA. TRBV21-1 constitutes a pseudogene. This CDR3 spans 14 amino acids. CDR3 DNA sequence: TGTGCCAGCAGCAAAGGGGGGCTAAAACAGCCCCAGCATTTT. It is translated as CASSKGGLKQPQHF.

The chain uses TRBV6-4 and TRBJ2-2; 8 bases are shared with TRBD2. The CDR3 sequence is 15 residues long. Germline CDR1 reads MRHNA; CDR2 reads SNTAGT. The V and J ends lost 6 bases and 5 bases, in that order; junction bases with no gene match: 8. The CDR3 nucleotides are TGTGCCAGCAGCCCGAGCGGGGGCCGTACCGGGGAGCTGTTTTTT. Translated: CASSPSGGRTGELFF.

About this clone itself: Within the sample, other DNA sequences also encode this same CDR3. The genes are TRBV18 and TRBJ2-3; 8 bases map to TRBD1. Germline values: CDR1 KGHSH, CDR2 LQKENI. Trimming at V came to 3 bases and at J to 0 bases, leaving 2 bases not matched to a gene. CDR3 size: 15 residues. The DNA of the CDR3 is TGTGCCAGCTCACCCGGGACAGGAAGCACAGATACGCAGTATTTT. This codes for CASSPGTGSTDTQYF.

The chain recombines TRBV29-1 with TRBJ2-7, with D possibly matching TRBD1 (7 bases). The CDR3 totals 14 residues. The germline V gene has CDR1 SQVTM and CDR2 ANQGSEA. V lost 6 bases and J lost 3, with 18 bases in between. DNA of the CDR3: TGCAGCGTAGGGGGCGGGGCGGCTGGCTACGAGCAGTACTTC. Protein sequence: CSVGGGAAGYEQYF.

The J gene is TRBJ1-5, the V gene TRBV5-5, with 11 positions matching TRBD1. J lost 2 bases, V lost 4 bases, and 14 bases had no gene match. The CDR3 extends over 19 amino acids. The germline gives CDR1 SGHKS, CDR2 YYEKEE (reference sequence). CDR3 coding DNA: TGTGCCAGCAGCCCGGGACAGGGGGGACGAGGGAGCGGCAATCAGCCCCAGCATTTT. Protein sequence: CASSPGQGGRGSGNQPQHF.

Only one count was recorded for this clone. Written as DNA, the CDR3 is TGTGCCAGCAGCTTAGACAGGGTAGACAATCAGCCCCAGCATTTT. Translated: CASSLDRVDNQPQHF. The J gene is TRBJ1-5, the V gene TRBV7-9, with TRBD1 as a possible D gene (6 bases). CDR3 length equals 15 residues. The V gene's germline CDR1 is SEHNR and CDR2 FQNEAQ (reference sequence). V was shortened by 1 base and J by 3 bases, with 10 bases between the two germline ends.

This CDR3 reads CASSTAGGAYRQYF. As DNA, the CDR3 is TGTGCCAGCAGTACCGCAGGGGGTGCTTATCGGCAGTACTTC. The chain has TRBV6-6 and TRBJ2-7; TRBD1 aligns across 7 bases. In germline, CDR1 is MNHNY, CDR2 SVGAGI (reference sequence). CDR3 length: 14 residues. With V trimmed by 5 bases and J by 9 bases, 13 bases remained unmatched.

The rearrangement uses TRBV10-3 and TRBJ1-5; D is perhaps TRBD1 (6 bases). CDR1 is ENHRY, CDR2 SYGVKD, per germline. The CDR3 runs 15 residues. V lost 0 bases and J lost 4, with 10 bases in between. The CDR3 bases are TGTGCCATCAGTGAGTCAAGGGGGGAGAATCAGCCCCAGCATTTT. It translates to CAISESRGENQPQHF.

This rearrangement joins TRBV28 to TRBJ1-1, with a weak D call TRBD1 (6 bases). CDR1 and CDR2 (germline): MDHEN, SYDVKM. The CDR3 extends over 14 amino acids. Trimming took 3 bases from V and 4 from J, leaving 12 bases between them. This chain's CDR3 is CASSFYRVGTEAFF. CDR3 nucleotides: TGTGCCAGCAGTTTTTACAGGGTGGGCACTGAAGCTTTCTTT.

The rearrangement links TRBV18 to TRBJ2-3, with 8 bases that match TRBD1. Per germline, CDR1 KGHSH and CDR2 LQKENI. This CDR3 comprises 15 residues. V lost 3 bases and J lost 7; bases outside the gene matches: 9. CDR3 in amino acids: CASSPIPRGPHTQYF. The DNA for the CDR3 is TGTGCCAGCTCACCGATTCCCAGGGGGCCCCATACGCAGTATTTT.

The chain joins TRBV6-1 to TRBJ1-1; D gene ambiguous. V was shortened by 5 bases and J by 8 bases, with 9 bases between the two germline ends. This CDR3 spans 11 amino acids. The germline V gene has CDR1 MNHNS and CDR2 SASEGT. The CDR3 region has the DNA TGTGCCAGCAGTAAACAGAGGGAAGCTTTCTTT. It specifies CASSKQREAFF.

The rearrangement joins TRBV19 to TRBJ2-7, with 13 bases lining up with TRBD2. From germline, CDR1 is LNHDA and CDR2 SQIVND (reference sequence). Trimming cost V 4 bases and J 4 bases; bases outside gene matches: 10. The CDR3 sequence is 17 residues long. CDR3 sequence reads: CASSTRGLAGIWYEQYF. CDR3 nucleotide sequence: TGTGCCAGTAGTACCCGGGGACTAGCGGGAATATGGTACGAGCAGTACTTC.

This clone was recorded only once. The chain carries TRBV7-9 and TRBJ2-7; 7 bases align to TRBD2. The germline V gene encodes CDR1 SEHNR and CDR2 FQNEAQ (reference sequence). CDR3 length equals 16 residues. The trim removed 8 bases at V and 3 bases at J, leaving 16 bases unmatched. The CDR3 coding sequence is TGTGCCAGCTCCCCTAAGAAGGCGGGAGAGATCTACGAGCAGTACTTC. This encodes CASSPKKAGEIYEQYF. Full variable domain (rest looked up from reference TRBV7-9 and TRBJ2-7): DTGVSQNPRHKITKRGQNVTFRCDPISEHNRLYWYRQTLGQGPEFLTYFQNEAQLEKSRLLSDRFSAERPKGSFSTLEIQRTEQGDSAMYLCASSPKKAGEIYEQYFGPGTRLTVT.

CDR3 bases: TGCGCCAGCAGCTTGCAGGGTAGGAGCACTGAAGCTTTCTTT. Its protein is CASSLQGRSTEAFF. The V call is TRBV5-1, the J call TRBJ1-1, with D possibly matching TRBD1 (5 bases). The germline V gene has CDR1 SGHRS and CDR2 YFSETQ. Deletions cut 1 base from V and 4 bases from J, with 11 bases between. This CDR3 spans 14 amino acids.

The CDR3 region is CASSRRTGSYNEQFF. CDR3 DNA sequence: TGTGCCAGCAGCCGACGGACCGGTTCCTACAATGAGCAGTTCTTC. The V call is TRBV11-3, the J call TRBJ2-1; D uncertain. Germline CDR1 and CDR2: SGHNT and YENEEA. Trimming left V 5 bases short and J 1 base short, with 12 bases between. CDR3 length: 15 amino acids.

The rearrangement joins TRBV5-1 to TRBJ1-3; tentative D call: TRBD1 (5 bases). Between the trimmed V and J ends, which lost 3 bases and 0 bases, there was a span of 16 bases. The CDR3 covers 17 residues. CDR1 SGHRS and CDR2 YFSETQ come from the germline V gene. CDR3 DNA sequence: TGCGCCAGCAGCTCTCTCCCACAGGAAGACTCTGGAAACACCATATATTTT. Translation gives CASSSLPQEDSGNTIYF.

Only one count was recorded for this clone. V usage is TRBV11-2 and J usage is TRBJ2-1, with TRBD2 matching over 9 bases. Germline V lookup: CDR1 SGHAT, CDR2 FQNNGV. Germline trimming cut 4 bases from V and 7 bases from J; bases unmatched to any gene: 8. The CDR3 has 15 amino acids. The CDR3 DNA reads TGTGCCAGCAGCTCGTTAGCGGGAGCGAGTAATGAGCAGTTCTTC. It specifies CASSSLAGASNEQFF. Full variable domain (rest looked up from reference TRBV11-2 and TRBJ2-1): EAGVAQSPRYKIIEKRQSVAFWCNPISGHATLYWYQQILGQGPKLLIQFQNNGVVDDSQLPKDRFSAERLKGVDSTLKIQPAKLEDSAVYLCASSSLAGASNEQFFGPGTRLTVL.

The chain links TRBV5-1 to TRBJ2-1, with 9 nucleotides matching TRBD1. The germline V gene has CDR1 SGHRS and CDR2 YFSETQ. The CDR3 covers 15 residues. Trimming took 4 bases from V and 8 from J; bases not matched to a gene: 10. In DNA, the CDR3 is TGCGCCAGCAGCAGTACTGGGACAGGGTTAGATGAGCAGTTCTTC. Translation gives CASSSTGTGLDEQFF.

The chain couples TRBV5-5 to TRBJ1-2; no reliable D call. Trimming cost V 1 base and J 2 bases, with 6 bases left between them. The CDR3 extends over 13 amino acids. The V gene's germline CDR1 is SGHKS and CDR2 YYEKEE (reference sequence). The CDR3 DNA follows: TGTGCCAGCAGCTTGTCCGGCAACTATGGCTACACCTTC. It encodes CASSLSGNYGYTF. The full variable domain, in which reference TRBV5-5 and TRBJ1-2 provide the parts outside the CDR3, is DAGVTQSPTHLIKTRGQQVTLRCSPISGHKSVSWYQQVLGQGPQFIFQYYEKEERGRGNFPDRFSARQFPNYSSELNVNALLLGDSALYLCASSLSGNYGYTFGSGTRLTVV.